The entry that follows covers one T cell receptor (beta chain) sequence. Its antigen is currently not known. The sample holds no much larger clone one base away, and base qualities are not on file. At the junction V is shortened by 3 bases and J by 5 bases; bases outside the gene matches: 6. The CDR3, from cysteine to phenylalanine, totals 14 residues. This entry keeps only the CDR3 DNA: 42 bases, framed from base 1. CDR1 and CDR2 are drawn from the germline V gene (reference sequence): LNHDA, SQIVND. This specimen belongs to a study of control samples from healthy donors and cancer patients (dated by TCRdb to 2018 to 2020). The library was prepared using the immunoSEQ multiplex PCR assay. What TCRdb holds here is the immuneACCESS table cut down to in-frame rearrangements. Part of the clones is not present; checked against another copy, under half of the missing clones reflect an unresolved V gene, and the others are unexplained. The sample includes 250,000 to 300,000 clones, with more than 65% observed a single time. Roughly 14% of the sample rests with the top ten.

The source material was PBMCs. The rearranged chain carries TRBV19 and TRBJ2-5; 7 bases in the middle match TRBD1. This TCR derives from a woman aged 55 to 70 with lung cancer. The DNA sequence reads TGTGCCAGTAGTATCGGACAGGCAGGGGAGACCCAGTACTTC. This yields the protein CASSIGQAGETQYF.